A selection of T cell receptor beta chains follows, all from one sample in a study of T cell responses to AZD1222 COVID-19 vaccine. The data were produced by immunoSEQ multiplex PCR, yet TCRdb's version contains in-frame clones alone and is incomplete. This sample has 100,000 or so clones, with 87% found just once. Sequences were derived from peripheral blood, sampled 28 days after the second AZD1222 dose. Source of these receptors: an adult who received the AZD1222 COVID-19 vaccine. The CDR3 runs from the conserved cysteine through the conserved F or W. D genes are given only for firm matches. Size is omitted from some rows. Given values are once, few, many or a class for expanded clones.

size,D,J,V,length,CDR3,DNA
medium-sized,NA,TRBJ1-2,TRBV5-4,14,CASSPGTVTYGYTF,TGTGCCAGCAGCCCCGGGACGGTAACCTATGGCTACACCTTC
NA,TRBD2,TRBJ2-2,TRBV5-1,16,CASSFSGGANTGELFF,TGCGCCAGCAGCTTTAGCGGGGGCGCGAACACCGGGGAGCTGTTTTTT
NA,NA,TRBJ1-1,TRBV18,14,CASSPGLMNTEAFF,TGTGCCAGCTCCCCAGGCCTAATGAACACTGAAGCTTTCTTT
NA,NA,TRBJ2-7,TRBV19,12,CASSSLFYEQYF,TGTGCCAGTAGTTCCTTATTTTACGAGCAGTACTTC
NA,NA,TRBJ2-1,TRBV9,13,CASSVGFPNEQFF,TGTGCCAGCAGCGTAGGGTTCCCCAATGAGCAGTTCTTC
NA,NA,TRBJ1-1,TRBV3-1/TRBV3-2,14,CASSQPTANTEAFF,TGTGCCAGCAGCCAACCTACAGCGAACACTGAAGCTTTCTTT
NA,NA,TRBJ2-3,TRBV7-9,12,CASSPQGDTQYF,TGTGCCAGCAGCCCTCAGGGAGATACGCAGTATTTT
NA,NA,TRBJ2-3,TRBV7-8,17,CASSQARWATGTDTQYF,TGTGCCAGCAGCCAAGCGAGGTGGGCGACTGGCACAGATACGCAGTATTTT
NA,NA,TRBJ1-5,TRBV28,13,CASSLWRNQPQHF,TGTGCCAGCAGTTTATGGAGGAATCAGCCCCAGCATTTT
NA,NA,TRBJ1-5,TRBV7-2,16,CASSADRTYSNQPQHF,TGTGCCAGCAGCGCCGACAGAACTTATAGCAATCAGCCCCAGCATTTT
NA,NA,TRBJ1-2,TRBV11-2,16,CASSFTRNSLDYGYTF,TGTGCCAGCAGCTTTACAAGAAACTCGCTCGACTATGGCTACACCTTC
NA,NA,TRBJ1-6,TRBV4-2,14,CASSQDMSWTPLHF,TGTGCCAGCAGCCAAGATATGAGTTGGACACCCCTCCACTTT
NA,NA,TRBJ2-7,TRBV5-1,13,CASSLRQGYEQYF,TGCGCCAGCAGCCTGAGACAAGGCTACGAGCAGTACTTC
NA,NA,TRBJ2-2,TRBV29-1,13,CSVEHTTTGELFF,TGCAGCGTTGAACACACCACCACCGGGGAGCTGTTTTTT
NA,TRBD1,TRBJ2-1,TRBV28,15,CASSLEAGGRNEQFF,TGTGCCAGCAGTTTGGAGGCAGGGGGCAGGAATGAGCAGTTCTTC
NA,NA,TRBJ2-3,TRBV29-1,14,CSVKSRARTDTQYF,TGCAGCGTGAAGTCCCGGGCCCGCACAGATACGCAGTATTTT
NA,TRBD1,TRBJ2-5,TRBV5-6,16,CASSPPDRGFAETQYF,TGTGCCAGCAGCCCGCCCGACAGGGGATTTGCGGAGACCCAGTACTTC
NA,NA,TRBJ2-7,TRBV4-1,13,CASSLTETYEQYF,TGCGCCAGCAGCCTGACAGAGACCTACGAGCAGTACTTC
NA,TRBD2,TRBJ2-7,TRBV2,13,CASSGSGAYEQYF,TGTGCCAGCAGTGGCAGCGGGGCCTACGAGCAGTACTTC
NA,NA,TRBJ2-7,TRBV2,13,CATQQVSSYEQYF,TGTGCCACCCAACAGGTGAGCTCCTACGAGCAGTACTTC
NA,NA,TRBJ1-5,TRBV18,14,CASSPVSSSSPQHF,TGTGCCAGCTCACCGGTATCGTCGTCGTCGCCCCAGCATTTT
NA,NA,TRBJ2-4,TRBV9,16,CASSPLGGPAKNIQYF,TGTGCCAGCAGCCCCCTCGGGGGACCAGCCAAAAACATTCAGTACTTC
NA,TRBD1,TRBJ1-5,TRBV3-1/TRBV3-2,18,CASSPKLGTGGALRPQHF,TGTGCCAGCAGCCCCAAACTAGGGACAGGGGGCGCCCTTCGGCCCCAGCATTTT
NA,NA,TRBJ1-5,TRBV7-9,14,CASSLEGGNQPQHF,TGTGCCAGCAGCTTAGAGGGCGGCAATCAGCCCCAGCATTTT
NA,TRBD2,TRBJ2-3,TRBV27,16,CASRDLAWEGTDTQYF,TGTGCCAGCAGGGACCTTGCTTGGGAGGGGACAGATACGCAGTATTTT
NA,NA,TRBJ2-1,TRBV2,11,CASSVFNEQFF,TGTGCCAGCAGCGTGTTCAATGAGCAGTTCTTC
once,TRBD2,TRBJ2-3,TRBV5-1,18,CASSASPSGGSFTDTQYF,TGCGCCAGCAGCGCTTCTCCTAGCGGGGGGTCATTCACAGATACGCAGTATTTT
NA,NA,TRBJ1-2,TRBV28,13,CASSFGGAYGYTF,TGTGCCAGCAGTTTTGGGGGGGCGTATGGCTACACCTTC
NA,NA,TRBJ2-1,TRBV7-8,16,CASSLSRGTGRNEQFF,TGTGCCAGCAGCTTATCTCGGGGGACGGGACGAAATGAGCAGTTCTTC
NA,NA,TRBJ1-1,TRBV5-6,12,CASSFVNTEAFF,TGTGCCAGCAGCTTCGTGAACACTGAAGCTTTCTTT
few,TRBD1,TRBJ1-2,TRBV7-9,14,CASSTPQGAWGYTF,TGTGCCAGCAGCACACCACAGGGGGCCTGGGGCTACACCTTC
NA,NA,TRBJ1-1,TRBV12-3/TRBV12-4,12,CASSFMGPEAFF,TGTGCCAGCAGTTTTATGGGCCCCGAAGCTTTCTTT
NA,NA,TRBJ1-2,TRBV5-1,14,CASRTAGSPEGYTF,TGCGCCAGCAGGACCGCAGGCTCGCCGGAAGGCTACACCTTC
NA,NA,TRBJ2-5,TRBV30,13,CAWSVGGVETQYF,TGTGCCTGGAGCGTAGGAGGCGTGGAGACCCAGTACTTC
NA,TRBD1,TRBJ2-2,TRBV19,16,CASSMVDRGSIRELFF,TGTGCCAGTAGTATGGTAGACAGGGGGTCCATTCGGGAGCTGTTTTTT
NA,NA,TRBJ2-3,TRBV24-1,16,CATSDLGETGTDTQYF,TGTGCCACCAGTGATTTGGGGGAAACCGGCACAGATACGCAGTATTTT
NA,NA,TRBJ1-2,TRBV14,15,CASSQGWNGAGGYTF,TGTGCCAGCAGCCAGGGATGGAACGGGGCAGGGGGCTACACCTTC
NA,NA,TRBJ2-7,TRBV6-2/TRBV6-3,14,CASSRFRSSYEQYF,TGTGCCAGCAGTCGCTTCAGGAGCTCCTACGAGCAGTACTTC
once,NA,TRBJ1-1,TRBV12-3/TRBV12-4,13,CASSLGPRAEAFF,TGTGCCAGCAGTTTAGGGCCCAGGGCTGAAGCTTTCTTT
NA,TRBD1,TRBJ1-2,TRBV7-2,14,CASSSGTGTYGYTF,TGTGCCAGCAGTTCCGGGACAGGGACCTATGGCTACACCTTC
NA,NA,TRBJ2-3,TRBV27,12,CASSLQGSTQYF,TGTGCCAGCAGTTTACAAGGATCTACGCAGTATTTT
once,NA,TRBJ1-4,TRBV6-2/TRBV6-3,15,CASSYLRRAYEKLFF,TGTGCCAGCAGTTACTTAAGGAGGGCTTACGAAAAACTGTTTTTT